These T cell receptor beta chains were read from a single sample in a study of shared clonotypes between healthy human individuals. The assay was immunoSEQ multiplex PCR, and TCRdb's table has in-frame clones only and misses some. The top ten hold 0.7% to 0.95% of the sample, which has around 1,100,000 clones, 60% to 85% seen once. The sequenced sample consisted of memory CD4+ T cells from PBMCs. Receptor source: a man between 18 and 29 years old in good health. Some clones in this sample may be carry-over from other donors' samples. The CDR3 runs from the conserved cysteine through the conserved F or W. The D gene is left open where the match is weak. Clone size, where shown, is once, few, many, or a class for clones that have expanded.

TRBJ1-4 | NA | TRBV5-1 | TRBD1 | CASSAGTANEKLFF | TGCGCCAGCAGCGCCGGGACAGCTAATGAAAAACTGTTTTTT
TRBJ2-1 | NA | TRBV9 | NA | CASSEGNIYNEQFF | TGTGCCAGCAGCGAGGGGAATATTTACAATGAGCAGTTCTTC
TRBJ1-2 | NA | TRBV5-4 | TRBD1 | CASSLAAGGGYTF | TGTGCCAGCAGCTTGGCGGCAGGGGGTGGCTACACCTTC
TRBJ2-1 | NA | TRBV4-3 | NA | CASSPSPKAEQFF | TGCGCCAGCAGCCCCTCTCCGAAGGCTGAGCAGTTCTTC
TRBJ1-1 | few | TRBV30 | NA | CAWSEEDTEAFF | TGTGCCTGGAGTGAGGAGGACACTGAAGCTTTCTTT
TRBJ2-2 | NA | TRBV2 | NA | CASSTSGTGELFF | TGTGCCAGCAGTACCAGCGGCACCGGGGAGCTGTTTTTT
TRBJ2-2 | many | TRBV9 | NA | CASTRTQPPGELFF | TGTGCCAGCACCAGGACCCAGCCTCCCGGGGAGCTGTTTTTT
TRBJ2-5 | NA | TRBV6-1 | NA | CASSEMSLRETQYF | TGTGCCAGCAGTGAAATGTCCCTGCGAGAGACCCAGTACTTC
TRBJ1-2 | many | TRBV11-2 | TRBD1 | CASSFGQGLWEGYTF | TGTGCCAGCAGCTTCGGACAGGGGCTCTGGGAGGGCTACACCTTC
TRBJ1-2 | NA | TRBV6-5 | NA | CASSYSRGDGGYTF | TGTGCCAGCAGTTACTCGAGGGGGGATGGTGGCTACACCTTC
TRBJ2-7 | NA | TRBV5-5 | TRBD1 | CASSQAWTGAPRTVEQYF | TGTGCCAGCAGCCAGGCATGGACAGGGGCCCCCCGGACCGTCGAGCAGTACTTC
TRBJ2-3 | NA | TRBV10-3 | NA | CAISEPNPLGIAQYF | TGTGCCATCAGTGAGCCCAACCCCTTGGGGATTGCGCAGTATTTT
TRBJ2-3 | once | TRBV6-1 | TRBD1 | CASSERGRGDTQYF | TGTGCCAGCAGTGAAAGGGGGCGAGGAGATACGCAGTATTTT
TRBJ2-2 | NA | TRBV5-3 | TRBD1 | CARSPGQGGNTGELFF | TGTGCCAGAAGCCCGGGACAGGGGGGAAACACCGGGGAGCTGTTTTTT
TRBJ1-4 | NA | TRBV10-3 | NA | CASSTGYFEKLFF | TGTGCCAGCTCGACAGGATACTTCGAAAAACTGTTTTTT
TRBJ2-5 | NA | TRBV5-4 | NA | CASSFKRGETQYF | TGTGCCAGCAGCTTCAAAAGGGGAGAGACCCAGTACTTC
TRBJ1-4 | NA | TRBV19 | NA | CAVWGAANEKLFF | TGTGCCGTGTGGGGGGCGGCTAATGAAAAACTGTTTTTT
TRBJ1-1 | NA | TRBV7-9 | TRBD1 | CASSWGPGTENTEAFF | TGTGCCAGCAGCTGGGGGCCCGGGACAGAGAACACTGAAGCTTTCTTT
TRBJ2-7 | NA | TRBV5-1 | NA | CASSGPALGNEQYF | TGCGCCAGCAGCGGGCCTGCTCTGGGGAACGAGCAGTACTTC
TRBJ1-5 | NA | TRBV2 | TRBD1 | CASSADRGPNSNQPQHF | TGTGCCAGTAGTGCGGACAGGGGGCCTAATAGCAATCAGCCCCAGCATTTT
TRBJ2-6 | NA | TRBV18 | NA | CASSPDSSSGANVLTF | TGTGCCAGCTCACCGGACAGTTCGTCTGGGGCCAACGTCCTGACTTTC
TRBJ2-2 | NA | TRBV6-6 | NA | CASMGQGNTGELFF | TGTGCCAGCATGGGCCAGGGGAACACCGGGGAGCTGTTTTTT
TRBJ2-7 | NA | TRBV4-2 | TRBD2 | CASSPLASGGQEWEQYF | TGTGCCAGCAGCCCATTAGCTAGCGGGGGGCAGGAGTGGGAGCAGTACTTC
TRBJ1-4 | NA | TRBV18 | NA | CASSTGPYNEKLFF | TGTGCCAGCTCAACGGGACCTTATAATGAAAAACTGTTTTTT
TRBJ2-5 | NA | TRBV11-3 | NA | CASSRESGLQETQYF | TGTGCCAGCAGCCGCGAATCAGGGTTACAAGAGACCCAGTACTTC
TRBJ2-7 | NA | TRBV10-3 | NA | CAISDQGQPTHEQYF | TGTGCCATCAGTGACCAGGGACAACCAACCCACGAGCAGTACTTC
TRBJ2-5 | NA | TRBV11-2 | NA | CASSSVFTAYF | TGTGCCAGCAGCTCAGTCTTCACAGCGTACTTC
TRBJ2-2 | NA | TRBV11-2 | TRBD2 | CASSLLAGLTGELFF | TGTGCCAGCAGCTTACTAGCGGGACTCACCGGGGAGCTGTTTTTT
TRBJ1-5 | NA | TRBV10-3 | NA | CAISVGQDQPQHF | TGTGCCATCAGTGTTGGGCAGGATCAGCCCCAGCATTTT
TRBJ2-7 | NA | TRBV11-2 | NA | CASSLPRGRPSAREQYF | TGTGCCAGCAGCTTACCCCGGGGACGTCCTTCAGCTCGCGAGCAGTACTTC
TRBJ2-7 | NA | TRBV29-1 | NA | CSVAAYLNYEQYF | TGCAGCGTTGCCGCCTATCTTAACTACGAGCAGTACTTC
TRBJ2-5 | once | TRBV28 | TRBD1 | CASSRRDRKETQYF | TGTGCCAGCAGTAGAAGGGACAGGAAAGAGACCCAGTACTTC
TRBJ1-4 | NA | TRBV11-2 | TRBD1 | CASSTRGQGTNEKLFF | TGTGCCAGCAGCACCCGAGGACAGGGTACTAATGAAAAACTGTTTTTT
TRBJ2-3 | NA | TRBV27 | NA | CASSFWGRDTQYF | TGTGCCAGCAGTTTTTGGGGGAGGGATACGCAGTATTTT
TRBJ2-7 | NA | TRBV11-2 | NA | CASSLSGEQYF | TGTGCCAGCAGCTTATCAGGCGAGCAGTACTTC
TRBJ1-2 | few | TRBV28 | TRBD1 | CASSAGTVGYTF | TGTGCCAGCAGCGCAGGGACAGTTGGCTACACCTTC
TRBJ2-1 | NA | TRBV7-9 | TRBD1 | CASSLDRGFYNEQFF | TGTGCCAGCAGCTTGGACAGGGGGTTTTACAATGAGCAGTTCTTC
TRBJ1-5 | NA | TRBV2 | NA | CASNRGQGQPQHF | TGTGCCAGCAACCGGGGGCAGGGTCAGCCCCAGCATTTT
TRBJ1-5 | NA | TRBV10-3 | NA | CAIRENSNQPQHF | TGTGCCATCAGGGAGAATAGCAATCAGCCCCAGCATTTT
TRBJ2-7 | NA | TRBV4-1 | NA | CASSRTTGWREAHYEQYF | TGCGCCAGCAGCCGGACGACAGGGTGGCGGGAGGCCCATTACGAGCAGTACTTC
TRBJ1-1 | NA | TRBV18 | TRBD1 | CASSVGTGGTEAFF | TGTGCCAGCTCGGTGGGGACAGGGGGCACTGAAGCTTTCTTT
TRBJ2-1 | NA | TRBV18 | TRBD2 | CASGTRHEQFF | TGTGCCAGCGGGACTAGGCATGAGCAGTTCTTC
TRBJ1-3 | NA | TRBV28 | NA | CASSLGLRRGNTIYF | TGTGCCAGCAGCCTCGGCCTCCGTCGCGGAAACACCATATATTTT
TRBJ1-5 | NA | TRBV7-2 | NA | CASSLTSRNNQPQHF | TGTGCCAGCAGCTTAACGTCTAGGAACAATCAGCCCCAGCATTTT
TRBJ1-2 | NA | TRBV5-1 | NA | CASKGFPGGYLYGYTF | TGCGCCAGCAAGGGCTTCCCGGGGGGCTATCTCTATGGCTACACCTTC
TRBJ1-2 | NA | TRBV27 | NA | CASSPDPDYGYTF | TGTGCCAGCAGTCCAGACCCGGACTATGGCTACACCTTC
TRBJ2-7 | NA | TRBV6-5 | NA | CASSSPFPEQYF | TGTGCCAGCAGTTCACCATTCCCCGAGCAGTACTTC
TRBJ2-1 | NA | TRBV5-6 | TRBD2 | CASSLLALAGVREQFF | TGTGCCAGCAGCCTCTTAGCACTAGCGGGAGTTCGTGAGCAGTTCTTC
TRBJ1-2 | NA | TRBV2 | TRBD1 | CASSPWDRGGYTF | TGTGCCAGCAGTCCATGGGACAGGGGTGGCTACACCTTC
TRBJ1-2 | NA | TRBV6-5 | NA | CASRSGDNYGYTF | TGTGCCAGCAGATCGGGGGATAACTATGGCTACACCTTC
TRBJ1-2 | NA | TRBV5-1 | NA | CASSPLLGTVDGYTF | TGCGCCAGCAGCCCGTTACTCGGGACGGTGGATGGCTACACCTTC